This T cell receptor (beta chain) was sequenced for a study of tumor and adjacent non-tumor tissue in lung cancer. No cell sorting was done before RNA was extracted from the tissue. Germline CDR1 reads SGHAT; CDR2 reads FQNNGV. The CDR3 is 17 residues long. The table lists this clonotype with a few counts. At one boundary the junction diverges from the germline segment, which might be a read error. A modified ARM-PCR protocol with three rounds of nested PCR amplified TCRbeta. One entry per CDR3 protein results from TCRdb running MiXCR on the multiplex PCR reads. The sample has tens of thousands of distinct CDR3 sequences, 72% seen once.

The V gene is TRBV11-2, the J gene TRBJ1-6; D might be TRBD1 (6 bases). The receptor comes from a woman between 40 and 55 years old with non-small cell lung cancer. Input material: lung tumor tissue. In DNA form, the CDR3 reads TGTGCCGGCAGCTTCACCCTCGGGGGCGCCCTTAATTCACCCCTCCACTTT. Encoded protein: CAGSFTLGGALNSPLHF.